This passage covers 21 T cell receptor beta chains from one sample sequenced in a study of glioma-infiltrating T cells after dendritic cell vaccination. The data were produced by immunoSEQ multiplex PCR, yet TCRdb's version contains in-frame clones alone and is incomplete. The sample lists tens of thousands of clones, 90% occurring once. This material consisted of blood, taken before dendritic cell vaccination. These receptors all come from a human donor with glioblastoma.

CDR3 nucleotides: TGTGCCAGCAGCGGGAGACTAGCGGGGACCTACAATGAGCAGTTCTTC. It codes for CASSGRLAGTYNEQFF. The gene calls are TRBV13 and TRBJ2-1, with 11 positions matching TRBD2. Germline loops: CDR1 PRHDT, CDR2 FYEKMQ (reference sequence). There are 16 residues in the CDR3. V gave up 5 bases and J gave up 2 bases; unmatched junction bases: 5. Full variable domain (outside the CDR3, taken from reference TRBV13 and TRBJ2-1): AAGVIQSPRHLIKEKRETATLKCYPIPRHDTVYWYQQGPGQDPQFLISFYEKMQSDKGSIPDRFSAQQFSDYHSELNMSSLELGDSALYFCASSGRLAGTYNEQFFGPGTRLTVL.

V is TRBV13 and J is TRBJ2-2; 7 nucleotides line up with TRBD2. This CDR3 spans 19 amino acids. V lost 5 bases and J lost 0; bases outside the gene matches: 15. Germline V gene data show CDR1 as PRHDT and CDR2 as FYEKMQ (reference sequence). The CDR3 reads CASSLSRGETLANTGELFF. The CDR3 nucleotides read TGTGCCAGCAGCCTAAGTCGGGGGGAAACTCTCGCGAACACCGGGGAGCTGTTTTTT.

The V and J genes are TRBV11-2 and TRBJ2-1; 7 bases map to TRBD1. The CDR3 is made up of 12 amino acids. Trimming at V came to 4 bases and at J to 13 bases, leaving 7 bases not matched to a gene. Germline CDR1 and CDR2: SGHAT and FQNNGV. CDR3 DNA sequence: TGTGCCAGCAGCTGGACAGGAGGTCACCAGTTCTTC. Its translation: CASSWTGGHQFF.

This clone was recorded once. This rearrangement joins TRBV5-1 to TRBJ2-5; maybe TRBD1 (5 bases). This CDR3 is built from 15 residues. The germline V gene encodes CDR1 SGHRS and CDR2 YFSETQ. V was cut by 6 bases and J by 1 base, with 16 bases left in between. This CDR3 reads CASTKRAGSQETQYF. Written as DNA, the CDR3 is TGCGCCAGCACCAAACGCGCAGGGTCCCAAGAGACCCAGTACTTC.

The chain uses TRBV27 and TRBJ2-5; 9 bases match TRBD1. V shed 2 bases and J 1 base; nucleotides not matched to a gene: 8. Looked up from germline, CDR1 is MNHEY and CDR2 is SMNVEV (reference sequence). CDR3 length equals 17 residues. CDR3 protein: CASSLPPGTGPQETQYF. The CDR3 region has the DNA TGTGCCAGCAGTTTACCGCCTGGGACAGGGCCCCAAGAGACCCAGTACTTC.

This chain links TRBV4-1 with TRBJ2-3, with D perhaps TRBD2 (6 bases). CDR1 is MGHRA and CDR2 is YSYEKL in the germline V gene. The V end was cut by 1 base, the J end by 5 bases, with 7 bases between. The CDR3 has 13 residues. Here the CDR3 reads CASSQVGRDTQYF. CDR3 nucleotide sequence: TGCGCCAGCAGCCAAGTCGGGAGAGATACGCAGTATTTT.

The CDR3 region is CASIPGGRNEQFF. CDR3 in DNA: TGTGCCAGCATACCCGGGGGGCGGAATGAGCAGTTCTTC. The V call is TRBV28, the J call TRBJ2-1, with D tentatively TRBD2 (7 bases). Germline CDR1 and CDR2: MDHEN and SYDVKM. This CDR3 is 13 amino acids long. Trimming cost V 7 bases and J 7 bases, with 14 bases left between them.

V is TRBV6-5 and J is TRBJ1-2; 7 bases are shared with TRBD1. This CDR3 contains 14 residues. Germline trimming cut 5 bases from V and 6 bases from J; bases unmatched to any gene: 9. The V gene's germline CDR1 is MNHEY and CDR2 SVGAGI. The CDR3 coding sequence is TGTGCCAGCAGTCAAGGAGGGGGCAGGAATGGCTACACCTTC. It codes for CASSQGGGRNGYTF.

V gene TRBV6-1 combines with J gene TRBJ1-4; TRBD1 might be the D (5 bases). Trimming removed 2 bases from V and 8 bases from J, with 15 bases in between. This CDR3 spans 15 amino acids. The germline V gene has CDR1 MNHNS and CDR2 SASEGT. CDR3 region: CASSENRGPYEKLFF. Here the CDR3 DNA reads TGTGCCAGCAGTGAAAATAGGGGTCCCTACGAAAAACTGTTTTTT.

This rearrangement joins TRBV19 to TRBJ1-3; the D gene is possibly TRBD1 (6 bases). This CDR3 comprises 17 residues. V lost 1 base and J 0 bases, leaving 13 bases between the germline ends. Germline lookup yields CDR1 LNHDA and CDR2 SQIVND (reference sequence). Written as DNA, the CDR3 is TGTGCCAGTAGTATAGTCGTGGACAGATACTCTGGAAACACCATATATTTT. Protein sequence: CASSIVVDRYSGNTIYF.

The chain uses TRBV11-3 and TRBJ2-1; D gene ambiguous. Germline lookup yields CDR1 SGHNT and CDR2 YENEEA. Trimming cost V 5 bases and J 2 bases, with 16 bases left between them. The CDR3 length is 16 residues. In DNA, the CDR3 is TGTGCCAGCAGCGTTAGTGGCGGTGGCCCCTACAATGAGCAGTTCTTC. This sequence encodes CASSVSGGGPYNEQFF.

The V gene is TRBV27, the J gene TRBJ2-3; D is ambiguous. Germline V gives CDR1 MNHEY, CDR2 SMNVEV (reference sequence). This CDR3 contains 12 residues. Trimming removed 0 bases at V and 5 bases at J, with 3 bases between. CDR3 DNA: TGTGCCAGCAGTTTATCGCGAGATACGCAGTATTTT. Amino acids: CASSLSRDTQYF.

This sequence joins TRBV7-6 and TRBJ2-5, with 9 bases matching TRBD2. This CDR3 is 15 amino acids long. Germline V gene lookup returns CDR1 SGHVS and CDR2 FNYEAQ. With 2 bases clipped from V and 6 bases from J, the junction kept 7 bases outside the gene matches. The CDR3 loop reads CASSLPAGGPKTQYF. CDR3 DNA sequence: TGTGCCAGCAGCTTACCGGCGGGGGGGCCGAAGACCCAGTACTTC.

The chain couples TRBV7-2 to TRBJ2-3; 9 bases are shared with TRBD2. The CDR3 has 17 residues. The junction had 9 bases not matched to a gene; V was cut back by 1 base and J by 4 bases. Germline CDR1 is SGHTA and CDR2 is FQGNSA. CDR3 nucleotide sequence: TGTGCCAGCAGCTTAGTCGGGACTAGCAGGGGTTCAGATACGCAGTATTTT. Encoded protein: CASSLVGTSRGSDTQYF.

Concerning this clone itself: This specimen includes other DNA sequences encoding the same CDR3. V usage is TRBV29-1 and J usage is TRBJ2-6, with D tentatively TRBD1 (6 bases). CDR3 length equals 15 residues. The V gene's germline CDR1 is SQVTM and CDR2 ANQGSEA. V lost 5 bases, J lost 0 bases, and 11 bases lay in between. CDR3 sequence: CSVKQGSSGANVLTF. For the CDR3, the DNA is TGCAGCGTTAAACAGGGTAGCTCTGGGGCCAACGTCCTGACTTTC.

The chain carries TRBV7-2 and TRBJ2-1, with 9 nucleotides matching TRBD2. CDR3 length: 14 residues. The trim removed 6 bases at V and 6 bases at J, leaving 6 bases unmatched. Germline V lookup: CDR1 SGHTA, CDR2 FQGNSA. The CDR3 DNA reads as TGTGCCAGCAGATTTAGCGGGGGCCCCAATGAGCAGTTCTTC. Residues: CASRFSGGPNEQFF. Full variable domain (missing parts from reference TRBV7-2 and TRBJ2-1): GAGVSQSPSNKVTEKGKDVELRCDPISGHTALYWYRQSLGQGLEFLIYFQGNSAPDKSGLPSDRFSAERTGGSVSTLTIQRTQQEDSAVYLCASRFSGGPNEQFFGPGTRLTVL.

In regard to this clone: An end of the junction differs from the germline gene, which may be a read error. The rearrangement uses TRBV4-1 and TRBJ2-2, with a possible D match to TRBD2 (5 bases). Germline loops: CDR1 MGHRA, CDR2 YSYEKL. The CDR3 totals 14 residues. The CDR3 loop is CASSQDGFTGELVF. The CDR3 nucleotides read TGCGCCAGCAGCCAAGATGGCTTTACCGGGGAGCTGGTTTTT.

This chain links TRBV19 with TRBJ2-5; 11 bases agree with TRBD1. The CDR3 runs 13 residues. Per germline, CDR1 LNHDA and CDR2 SQIVND (reference sequence). Trimming cost V 4 bases and J 5 bases; bases outside gene matches: 0. This chain's CDR3 is CASSRDRGETQYF. The CDR3 region has the DNA TGTGCCAGTAGTAGGGACAGGGGGGAGACCCAGTACTTC.

This chain links TRBV10-3 with TRBJ2-7; maybe TRBD2 (6 bases). The CDR3 runs 15 residues. V was clipped by 3 bases and J by 3 bases, with 15 bases between them. CDR1 and CDR2 (germline): ENHRY, SYGVKD. This CDR3 is CAISDPGRGYYEQYF. The CDR3 coding sequence is TGTGCCATCAGTGACCCCGGGCGGGGCTACTACGAGCAGTACTTC.

The chain uses TRBV6-4 and TRBJ2-1, with 9 bases matching TRBD2. After removal of 0 bases from V and 4 bases from J, the junction contained 7 bases not matched to a gene. Germline V gene data show CDR1 as MRHNA and CDR2 as SNTAGT. The CDR3 sequence is 17 residues long. This chain's CDR3 is CASSDSASGALYNEQFF. As DNA, the CDR3 is TGTGCCAGCAGTGACTCGGCTAGCGGGGCCCTATACAATGAGCAGTTCTTC.

The chain has TRBV5-1 and TRBJ2-7, with D tentatively TRBD1 (5 bases). The CDR3 has 15 amino acids. Germline-derived CDR1 and CDR2 are SGHRS and YFSETQ. Between the trimmed V and J ends, which lost 4 bases and 2 bases, there was a span of 16 bases. The chain's CDR3 is CASSGEGVWAYEQYF. DNA of the CDR3: TGCGCCAGCAGCGGTGAAGGGGTCTGGGCCTACGAGCAGTACTTC.